The present TCR beta chain was sequenced within a study of T cell repertoires in cytomegalovirus infection. Overall study: An indication of both CMV infection and matching HLA type came from public TCR beta signatures. Overall study results and limits: The cumulative frequency of public TCR beta families distinguished individuals who carried CMV together with the relevant HLA. HLA-C-restricted CMV clonotypes gave the most frequent clonotype in two of eight donors.

The germline V and J ends were trimmed by 5 bases and 7 bases, with 17 bases remaining between them. This CDR3 contains 15 residues. From germline, CDR1 is SEHNR and CDR2 FQNEAQ (reference sequence). TCRdb re-called the reads through MiXCR, storing one row per CDR3 protein. The sample holds roughly 200,000 distinct CDR3 sequences; about 18% are singletons and the top ten take about 25%. To note about this clonotype: The antigen remains undetermined.

The sample comprised CD8+ T cells from PBMCs. The chain couples TRBV7-9 to TRBJ1-4; the D gene is possibly TRBD1 (5 bases). The TCR was taken from a human donor in good health (CMV status not recorded). Some clones in this sample may be carry-over from other donors' samples. The CDR3 region is CASSPSGGSGEKLFF. CDR3 nucleotides: TGTGCCAGCAGCCCTTCGGGGGGGAGCGGTGAAAAACTGTTTTTT.